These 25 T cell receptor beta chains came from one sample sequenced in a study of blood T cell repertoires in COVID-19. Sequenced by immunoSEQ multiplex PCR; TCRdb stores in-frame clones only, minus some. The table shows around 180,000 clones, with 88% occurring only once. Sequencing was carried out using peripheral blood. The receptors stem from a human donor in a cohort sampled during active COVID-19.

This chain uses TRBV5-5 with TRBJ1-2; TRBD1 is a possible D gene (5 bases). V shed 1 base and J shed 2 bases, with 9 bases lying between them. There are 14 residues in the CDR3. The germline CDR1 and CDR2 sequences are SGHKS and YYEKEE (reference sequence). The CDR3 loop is CASSLNRLNYGYTF. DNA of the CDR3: TGTGCCAGCAGCTTGAACAGGTTGAACTATGGCTACACCTTC.

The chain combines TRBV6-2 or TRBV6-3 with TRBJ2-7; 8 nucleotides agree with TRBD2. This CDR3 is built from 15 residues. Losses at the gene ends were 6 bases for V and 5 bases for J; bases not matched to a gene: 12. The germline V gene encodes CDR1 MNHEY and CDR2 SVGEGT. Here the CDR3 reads CASSKRGLVSDEQYF. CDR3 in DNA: TGTGCCAGCAGCAAAAGGGGACTAGTGTCGGACGAGCAGTACTTC.

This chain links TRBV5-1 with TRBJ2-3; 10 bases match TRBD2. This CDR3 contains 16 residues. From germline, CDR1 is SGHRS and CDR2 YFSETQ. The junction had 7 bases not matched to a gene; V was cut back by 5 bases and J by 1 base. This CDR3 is CASRSSGGTGTDTQYF. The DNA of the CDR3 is TGCGCCAGCAGGTCTAGCGGGGGTACAGGCACAGATACGCAGTATTTT.

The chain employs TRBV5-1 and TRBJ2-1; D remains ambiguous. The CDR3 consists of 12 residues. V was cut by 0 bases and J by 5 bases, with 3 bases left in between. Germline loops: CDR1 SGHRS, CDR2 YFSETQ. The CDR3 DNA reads TGCGCCAGCAGCTTGGGTAACAATGAGCAGTTCTTC. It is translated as CASSLGNNEQFF. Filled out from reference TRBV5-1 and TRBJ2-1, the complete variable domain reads KAGVTQTPRYLIKTRGQQVTLSCSPISGHRSVSWYQQTPGQGLQFLFEYFSETQRNKGNFPGRFSGRQFSNSRSEMNVSTLELGDSALYLCASSLGNNEQFFGPGTRLTVL.

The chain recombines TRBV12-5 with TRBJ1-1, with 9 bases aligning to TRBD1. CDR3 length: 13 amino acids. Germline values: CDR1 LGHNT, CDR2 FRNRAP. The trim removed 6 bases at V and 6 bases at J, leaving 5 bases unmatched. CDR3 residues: CASGDRGRAEAFF. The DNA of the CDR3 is TGTGCTAGTGGGGACAGGGGTAGGGCTGAAGCTTTCTTT.

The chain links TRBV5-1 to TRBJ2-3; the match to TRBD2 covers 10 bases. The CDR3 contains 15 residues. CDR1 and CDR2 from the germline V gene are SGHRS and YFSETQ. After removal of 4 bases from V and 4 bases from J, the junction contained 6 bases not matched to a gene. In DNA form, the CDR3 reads TGCGCCAGCAGCACGGGTGGGACTAGCGCAGATACGCAGTATTTT. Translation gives CASSTGGTSADTQYF.

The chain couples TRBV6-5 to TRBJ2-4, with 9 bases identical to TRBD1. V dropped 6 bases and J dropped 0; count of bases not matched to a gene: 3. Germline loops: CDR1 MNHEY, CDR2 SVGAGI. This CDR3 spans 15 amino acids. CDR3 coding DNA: TGTGCCAGCAGGACAGGGGGGCTAGCCAAAAACATTCAGTACTTC. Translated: CASRTGGLAKNIQYF.

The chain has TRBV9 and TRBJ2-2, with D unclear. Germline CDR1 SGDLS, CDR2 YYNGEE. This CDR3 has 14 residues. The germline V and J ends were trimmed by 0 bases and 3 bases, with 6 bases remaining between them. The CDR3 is CASSVVTDTGELFF. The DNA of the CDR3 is TGTGCCAGCAGCGTAGTAACAGACACCGGGGAGCTGTTTTTT.

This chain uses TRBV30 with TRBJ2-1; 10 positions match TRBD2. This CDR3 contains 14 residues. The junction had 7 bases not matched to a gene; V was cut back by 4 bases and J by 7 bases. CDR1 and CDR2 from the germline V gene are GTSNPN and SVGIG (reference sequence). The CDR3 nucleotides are TGTGCCTGGACGATTCTAGCGGGGGCTAATGAGCAGTTCTTC. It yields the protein CAWTILAGANEQFF.

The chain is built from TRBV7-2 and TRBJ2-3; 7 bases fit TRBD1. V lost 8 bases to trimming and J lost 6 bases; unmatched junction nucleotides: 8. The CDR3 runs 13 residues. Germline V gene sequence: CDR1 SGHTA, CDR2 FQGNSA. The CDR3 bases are TGTGCCAGCCAGGGGCAGGGGGTTGATACGCAGTATTTT. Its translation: CASQGQGVDTQYF.

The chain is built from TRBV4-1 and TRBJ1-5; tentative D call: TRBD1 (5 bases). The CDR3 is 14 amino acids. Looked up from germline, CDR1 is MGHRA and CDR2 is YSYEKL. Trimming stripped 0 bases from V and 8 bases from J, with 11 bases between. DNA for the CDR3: TGCGCCAGCAGCCAAGAGGCAGGGAGGAAGCCCCAGCATTTT. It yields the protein CASSQEAGRKPQHF.

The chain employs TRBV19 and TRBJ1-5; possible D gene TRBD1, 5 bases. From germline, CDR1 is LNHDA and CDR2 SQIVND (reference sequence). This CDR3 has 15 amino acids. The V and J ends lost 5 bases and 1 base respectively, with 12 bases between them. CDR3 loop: CASSVRGASNQPQHF. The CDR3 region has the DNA TGTGCCAGTAGTGTCCGCGGGGCAAGCAATCAGCCCCAGCATTTT.

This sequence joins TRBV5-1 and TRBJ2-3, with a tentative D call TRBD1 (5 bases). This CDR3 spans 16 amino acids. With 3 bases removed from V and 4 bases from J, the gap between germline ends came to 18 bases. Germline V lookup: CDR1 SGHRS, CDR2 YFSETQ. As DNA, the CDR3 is TGCGCCAGCAGCTCTTCGGACAAATCTTCATCAGATACGCAGTATTTT. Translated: CASSSSDKSSSDTQYF.

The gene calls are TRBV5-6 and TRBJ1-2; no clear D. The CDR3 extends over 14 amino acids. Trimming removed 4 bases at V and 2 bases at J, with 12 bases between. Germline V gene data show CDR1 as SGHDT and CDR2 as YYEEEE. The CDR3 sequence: CASSRGDGNYGYTF. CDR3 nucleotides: TGTGCCAGCAGCCGCGGGGATGGGAACTATGGCTACACCTTC.

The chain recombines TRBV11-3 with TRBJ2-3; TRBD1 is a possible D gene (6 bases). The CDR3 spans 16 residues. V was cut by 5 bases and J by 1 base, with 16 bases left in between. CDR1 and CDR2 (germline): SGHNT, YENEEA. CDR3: CASSPGARGRTDTQYF. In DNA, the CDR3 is TGTGCCAGCAGCCCCGGAGCCAGGGGTCGCACAGATACGCAGTATTTT.

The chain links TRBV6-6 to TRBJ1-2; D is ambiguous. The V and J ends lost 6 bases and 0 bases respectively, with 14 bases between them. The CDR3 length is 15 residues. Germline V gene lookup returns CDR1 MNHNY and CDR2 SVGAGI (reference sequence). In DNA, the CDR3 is TGTGCCAGCAGCCCCTATCAGGCTGCTAACTATGGCTACACCTTC. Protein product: CASSPYQAANYGYTF.

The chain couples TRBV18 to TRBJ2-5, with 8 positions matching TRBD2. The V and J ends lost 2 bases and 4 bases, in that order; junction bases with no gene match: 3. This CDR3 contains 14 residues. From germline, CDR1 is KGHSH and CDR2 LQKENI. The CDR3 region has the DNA TGTGCCAGCTCACCAGACGCGGGGGGAGAGACCCAGTACTTC. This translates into CASSPDAGGETQYF.

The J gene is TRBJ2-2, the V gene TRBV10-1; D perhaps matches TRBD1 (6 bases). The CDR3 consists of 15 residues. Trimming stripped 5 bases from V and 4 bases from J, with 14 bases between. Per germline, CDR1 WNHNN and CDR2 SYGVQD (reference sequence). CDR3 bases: TGCGCCAGCAGTCCCCAGGGGTTGGGCACCGGGGAGCTGTTTTTT. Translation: CASSPQGLGTGELFF.

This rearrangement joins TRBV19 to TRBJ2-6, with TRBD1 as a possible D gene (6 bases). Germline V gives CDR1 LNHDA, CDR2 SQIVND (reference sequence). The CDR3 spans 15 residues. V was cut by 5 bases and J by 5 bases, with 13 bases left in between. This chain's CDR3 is CASSPSTGWANVLTF. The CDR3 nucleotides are TGTGCCAGTAGTCCTTCGACAGGTTGGGCCAACGTCCTGACTTTC.

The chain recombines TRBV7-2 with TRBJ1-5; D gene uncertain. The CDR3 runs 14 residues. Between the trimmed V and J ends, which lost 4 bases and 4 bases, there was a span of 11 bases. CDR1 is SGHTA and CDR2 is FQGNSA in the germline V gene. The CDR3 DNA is TGTGCCAGCAGCTCGATAACCGGGAATCAGCCCCAGCATTTT. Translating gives CASSSITGNQPQHF.

The CDR3, as DNA: TGCGCCAGCAGCCACAACCCCAGGGGCGCTGGGACAGATACGCAGTATTTT. Translation: CASSHNPRGAGTDTQYF. The chain recombines TRBV4-1 with TRBJ2-3; TRBD1 might be the D (6 bases). This CDR3 is 17 amino acids long. Germline V CDR1 and CDR2: MGHRA, YSYEKL. V shed 3 bases and J shed 3 bases, with 19 bases lying between them.

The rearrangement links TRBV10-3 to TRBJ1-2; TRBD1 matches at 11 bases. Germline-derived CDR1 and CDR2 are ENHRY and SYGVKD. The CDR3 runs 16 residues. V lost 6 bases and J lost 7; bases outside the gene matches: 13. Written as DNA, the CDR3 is TGTGCCATCAGCGGGGACAGGGGGTATGAGGATGGTGGCTACACCTTC. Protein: CAISGDRGYEDGGYTF.

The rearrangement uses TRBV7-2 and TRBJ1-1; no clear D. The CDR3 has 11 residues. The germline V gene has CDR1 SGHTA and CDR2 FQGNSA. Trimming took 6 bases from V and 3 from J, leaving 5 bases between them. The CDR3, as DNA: TGTGCCAGCAGATCAGACACTGAAGCTTTCTTT. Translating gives CASRSDTEAFF.

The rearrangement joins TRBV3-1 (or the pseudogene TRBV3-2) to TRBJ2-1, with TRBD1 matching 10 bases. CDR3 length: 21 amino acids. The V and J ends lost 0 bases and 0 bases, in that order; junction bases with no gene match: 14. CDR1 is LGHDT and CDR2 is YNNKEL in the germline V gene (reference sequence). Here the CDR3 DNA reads TGTGCCAGCAGCCAAGAAATAAGAGGGACAGGGGTCATTAGCTCCTACAATGAGCAGTTCTTC. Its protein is CASSQEIRGTGVISSYNEQFF.

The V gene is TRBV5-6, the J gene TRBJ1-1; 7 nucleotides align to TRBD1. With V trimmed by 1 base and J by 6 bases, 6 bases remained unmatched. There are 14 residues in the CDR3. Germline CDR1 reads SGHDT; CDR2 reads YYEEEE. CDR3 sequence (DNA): TGTGCCAGCAGCTTGAGGCAGGGGGGTTCTGAAGCTTTCTTT. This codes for CASSLRQGGSEAFF.